This TCR beta chain originates from a study of T-cell memory formation after mild COVID-19. At the level of the study: TCR clusters were largely donor specific.

Using constant-segment primers, 5'RACE produced TCR alpha and TCR beta cDNA libraries carrying sample barcodes and UMIs. Via MiXCR, TCRdb re-called the 5' RACE reads, giving one row per CDR3 protein. The sample carries roughly 140,000 distinct CDR3 sequences, 11% to 15% recorded once. CDR1 is SEHNR, CDR2 FQNEAQ, per germline (reference sequence). The CDR3 is 16 amino acids. V lost 3 bases to trimming and J lost 0 bases, with 11 bases between them. The table lists this clonotype with many counts. What it recognizes is unknown. General study findings and limits: Mostly located in CM and EM were contracting CD4+ clones, with contracting CD8+ clones located in EMRA. Contracting clones from day 15 to 85 showed balanced CD4/CD8; later expanders favored CD4+.

The sample was PBMCs or a T cell subset sorted from them (not recorded which). The origin of this receptor is an adult woman who had mild COVID-19 (a few samples of this study predate the infection). Cell type and time point are not known. This rearrangement joins TRBV7-9 to TRBJ2-2; D ambiguous. The CDR3, as DNA: TGTGCCAGCAGCTTGCCCGTGACCGCGAACACCGGGGAGCTGTTTTTT. Translating it yields CASSLPVTANTGELFF.